This TCR beta chain emerged from a study of blood T cell repertoires in COVID-19. TCRdb's copy holds only in-frame clones and misses some; the assay was immunoSEQ multiplex PCR. The sample holds approximately 180,000 clones, 70% to 90% seen once. V lost 5 bases, J lost 7 bases, and 20 bases lay in between. This CDR3 contains 16 residues. Germline lookup yields CDR1 SEHNR and CDR2 FQNEAQ (reference sequence). The V gene is TRBV7-9, the J gene TRBJ2-2, with D possibly TRBD2 on 6 matching bases. This sequence was found in a human donor with active or convalescent COVID-19. The donor label of this sample is uncertain. Material: peripheral blood. The CDR3 sequence is CASSRSGGFKVGELFF. The CDR3, as DNA: TGTGCCAGCAGCAGGAGTGGGGGGTTTAAAGTCGGGGAGCTGTTTTTT.